This T cell receptor (beta chain) originates from a study of OX40 agonist ivuxolimab in advanced cancers. Overall study context: A partial response was reached by three patients: one with hepatocellular carcinoma and two with cutaneous melanoma. Whole-study findings and limits: Low clonal expansion, among the lowest seen, marked partial responders at 0.1-3.0 mg/kg. The study found that CD8+ T cells averaged more expanded clones than CD4+.

Germline V gene sequence: CDR1 SGHRS, CDR2 YFSETQ. This CDR3 has 15 residues. V was pared by 2 bases and J by 4 bases, with 5 bases of the junction left unmatched. Note on this clone: The antigen is unknown.

Sequenced by immunoSEQ multiplex PCR; TCRdb stores in-frame clones only, minus some. In the table there are over 80,000 clones, roughly 86% of which are singletons. Blood sampling took place at baseline, cycle 4 day 1, and cycle 7 day 1. The receptor was isolated from an adult with an advanced solid tumor such as melanoma, head and neck, liver or kidney cancer. Here the sequenced sample was CD4+ or CD8+ T cells sorted from blood, taken in a trial of the OX40 agonist ivuxolimab. This chain links TRBV5-1 with TRBJ1-1, with 10 bases that match TRBD1. The CDR3 coding sequence is TGCGCCAGCAGCTTTGGGACAGGGGTTATCACTGAAGCTTTCTTT. Residues: CASSFGTGVITEAFF.